These 11 T cell receptor beta chains came from one sample sequenced in a study of radiotherapy plus CTLA-4 blockade in lung cancer. Data came from immunoSEQ multiplex PCR; TCRdb stores just in-frame clones and leaves some out. Of 120,000 or so clones listed, 75% to 80% were seen once; the top ten hold about 5.2%. Material: peripheral blood, obtained from a patient treated with radiotherapy plus ipilimumab. These receptors were obtained from a human donor with non-small cell lung cancer who had a partial response to radiotherapy plus ipilimumab.

This chain connects TRBV4-2 to TRBJ1-4; the D gene is possibly TRBD1 (6 bases). Trimming shortened V by 2 bases and J by 5 bases, and 18 bases separated the two germline ends. Germline V gene data show CDR1 as LGHNA and CDR2 as YNFKEQ. CDR3 length equals 17 residues. CDR3: CASSQTTARTANEKLFF. CDR3 sequence (DNA): TGTGCCAGCAGCCAAACCACCGCCAGGACAGCGAATGAAAAACTGTTTTTT.

The genes are TRBV7-9 and TRBJ2-5; 7 bases are shared with TRBD1. Germline CDR1 is SEHNR and CDR2 is FQNEAQ (reference sequence). This CDR3 has 13 residues. Trimming at V came to 4 bases and at J to 5 bases, leaving 4 bases not matched to a gene. The CDR3 here is CASSYRGRETQYF. The CDR3 bases are TGTGCCAGCAGCTACAGGGGACGGGAGACCCAGTACTTC. Full variable domain (missing parts from reference TRBV7-9 and TRBJ2-5): DTGVSQNPRHKITKRGQNVTFRCDPISEHNRLYWYRQTLGQGPEFLTYFQNEAQLEKSRLLSDRFSAERPKGSFSTLEIQRTEQGDSAMYLCASSYRGRETQYFGPGTRLLVL.

CDR3 loop: CASSLATGMGGTEAFF. Written as DNA, the CDR3 is TGTGCCAGCAGCTTGGCGACAGGGATGGGTGGCACTGAAGCTTTCTTT. V and J are TRBV5-6 and TRBJ1-1; 7 bases match TRBD1. With 0 bases clipped from V and 4 bases from J, the junction kept 9 bases outside the gene matches. Germline CDR1 reads SGHDT; CDR2 reads YYEEEE. CDR3 length: 16 amino acids. The variable domain in full, with the rest retrieved from reference TRBV5-6 and TRBJ1-1, is DAGVTQSPTHLIKTRGQQVTLRCSPKSGHDTVSWYQQALGQGPQFIFQYYEEEERQRGNFPDRFSGHQFPNYSSELNVNALLLGDSALYLCASSLATGMGGTEAFFGQGTRLTVV.

This clone is a singleton in its sample. The gene calls are TRBV5-1 and TRBJ2-2; 13 bases align to TRBD2. Germline lookup yields CDR1 SGHRS and CDR2 YFSETQ. With 4 bases clipped from V and 5 bases from J, the junction kept 2 bases outside the gene matches. This CDR3 contains 15 residues. CDR3 DNA sequence: TGCGCCAGCAGCCGGACTAGCGGGAGTACCGGGGAGCTGTTTTTT. This codes for CASSRTSGSTGELFF.

V and J are TRBV7-2 and TRBJ1-4; 7 bases map to TRBD1. Trimming cost V 5 bases and J 0 bases; bases outside gene matches: 3. Germline-derived CDR1 and CDR2 are SGHTA and FQGNSA. This CDR3 comprises 15 residues. CDR3 DNA sequence: TGTGCCAGCAGCCCTACAGGGGCAACTAATGAAAAACTGTTTTTT. It codes for CASSPTGATNEKLFF.

V is TRBV21-1 and J is TRBJ1-1; TRBD1, the table's D call, was not compared with the DNA. TRBV21-1 is labeled a pseudogene. CDR3 length: 17 residues. CDR3 bases: TGTGCCAGCAGCAAAGGCCACCCTTACAGGGAGCCGGTTGGATTTTTCTTT. This gives the protein CASSKGHPYREPVGFFF.

V and J are TRBV28 and TRBJ1-5; D gene uncertain. The length of the CDR3 is 15 residues. V was trimmed by 5 bases and J by 9 bases, leaving 20 bases between them. Germline CDR1 reads MDHEN; CDR2 reads SYDVKM. CDR3 loop: CASSPTEGAFSPQHF. The DNA of the CDR3 is TGTGCCAGCAGTCCCACAGAGGGAGCTTTTTCGCCCCAGCATTTT.

The J gene is TRBJ1-4, the V gene TRBV11-3; D gene unclear. The germline V gene has CDR1 SGHNT and CDR2 YENEEA. The CDR3 is 13 amino acids. Trimming removed 3 bases from V and 5 bases from J, with 7 bases in between. CDR3 DNA: TGTGCCAGCAGCTTCGGGGAAAATGAAAAACTGTTTTTT. The encoded protein is CASSFGENEKLFF.

The chain combines TRBV6-1 with TRBJ1-5; TRBD1 is a possible D gene (5 bases). Trimming stripped 5 bases from V and 3 bases from J, with 8 bases between. The germline V gene encodes CDR1 MNHNS and CDR2 SASEGT. The CDR3 has 13 amino acids. The CDR3 bases are TGTGCCAGCAGTCGACAGATCAATCAGCCCCAGCATTTT. Translation: CASSRQINQPQHF.

This clone has just a few counts. This sequence joins TRBV6-5 and TRBJ2-2, with 7 bases aligning to TRBD2. The CDR3 consists of 14 residues. CDR1 and CDR2 (germline): MNHEY, SVGAGI. J lost 5 bases, V lost 6 bases, and 6 bases had no gene match. The chain's CDR3 is CASSKWEGTGELFF. DNA for the CDR3: TGTGCCAGCAGCAAATGGGAGGGGACCGGGGAGCTGTTTTTT.

In its sample, this clone was seen once. This CDR3 reads CASRTGSSYEQYF. CDR3 in DNA: TGTGCCAGCCGGACAGGGTCATCCTACGAGCAGTACTTC. The chain joins TRBV18 to TRBJ2-7, with 8 bases that match TRBD1. V lost 8 bases, J lost 1 base, and 4 bases stayed unmatched. Germline CDR1 reads KGHSH; CDR2 reads LQKENI. CDR3 length: 13 residues.